These 22 T cell receptor beta chains came from one sample sequenced in a study of cytomegalovirus exposure and HLA in healthy donors (dated by TCRdb to about 2017). The library was generated by the immunoSEQ multiplex PCR assay. The multiplex PCR relied on a mix of 60 forward primers for TCR Vbeta segments and 13 reverse primers for TCR Jbeta segments. TCRdb carries this immuneACCESS record with in-frame sequences only. Its versions omit some clonotypes, under half of them owing to an unresolved V gene in the studies checked, with the rest unexplained. The sample has approximately 24,000 clones on record, approximately 70% of them singletons. Roughly 4% of the sample lies in the top ten. Sequenced sample: PBMCs. The source of these receptors is a woman between 45 and 65 years old in good health and CMV-seronegative.

This clone has just one count. The V gene is TRBV6-5, the J gene TRBJ1-6; 9 positions agree with TRBD1. Looked up from germline, CDR1 is MNHEY and CDR2 is SVGAGI. The CDR3 has 15 amino acids. V lost 4 bases, J lost 7 bases, and 5 bases stayed unmatched. This chain's CDR3 is CASSSWTGANSPLHF. The CDR3 DNA follows: TGTGCCAGCAGTTCCTGGACAGGGGCAAATTCACCCCTCCACTTT.

This chain connects TRBV29-1 to TRBJ1-1, with D uncertain. Germline lookup yields CDR1 SQVTM and CDR2 ANQGSEA. The CDR3 has 13 residues. Deletions cut 4 bases from V and 6 bases from J, with 15 bases between. CDR3 DNA: TGCAGCGTTGTTGAGGGAATCGTCCCTGAAGCTTTCTTT. Encoded protein: CSVVEGIVPEAFF. The full variable domain, its missing parts supplied by reference TRBV29-1 and TRBJ1-1, is SAVISQKPSRDICQRGTSLTIQCQVDSQVTMMFWYRQQPGQSLTLIATANQGSEATYESGFVIDKFPISRPNLTFSTLTVSNMSPEDSSIYLCSVVEGIVPEAFFGQGTRLTVV.

This clone has only a few counts. J is TRBJ2-7 and V is TRBV28, with TRBD1 as a possible D gene (6 bases). The germline gives CDR1 MDHEN, CDR2 SYDVKM. V was pared by 2 bases and J by 0 bases, with 8 bases between. The CDR3 has 14 amino acids. The CDR3 loop is CASSLGTFSYEQYF. The CDR3 DNA follows: TGTGCCAGCAGTTTAGGGACATTCTCCTACGAGCAGTACTTC.

This chain joins TRBV6-1 and TRBJ2-5; D uncertain. The V end was cut by 4 bases, the J end by 1 base, with 10 bases between. This CDR3 contains 14 residues. Germline V gene data show CDR1 as MNHNS and CDR2 as SASEGT. For the CDR3, the DNA is TGTGCCAGCAGTGTGTTACAGCTCCAAGAGACCCAGTACTTC. As protein: CASSVLQLQETQYF.

A single count supports this clone. This rearrangement joins TRBV29-1 to TRBJ1-1; possibly TRBD1 for D (5 bases). The germline V and J ends were trimmed by 7 bases and 5 bases, with 17 bases remaining between them. CDR3 length equals 13 residues. Germline CDR1 and CDR2: SQVTM and ANQGSEA. CDR3 protein: CSGREGRQTEAFF. As DNA, the CDR3 is TGCAGCGGTAGGGAGGGGAGACAAACTGAAGCTTTCTTT.

The chain combines TRBV15 with TRBJ2-7, with D possibly being TRBD1 (6 bases). V was pared by 1 base and J by 1 base, with 11 bases between. The CDR3 is made up of 15 amino acids. The V gene's germline CDR1 is LNHNV and CDR2 YYDKDF (reference sequence). In nucleotides, the CDR3 is TGTGCCACCAGCAGAGTAGGGACAAAATCCTACGAGCAGTACTTC. Amino acid sequence: CATSRVGTKSYEQYF.

This clone came up a few times. CDR3 residues: CSVRQGGNTEAFF. The CDR3 DNA is TGCAGCGTCCGCCAGGGAGGAAACACTGAAGCTTTCTTT. The chain employs TRBV29-1 and TRBJ1-1, with D perhaps TRBD1 (5 bases). CDR3 length: 13 residues. V was trimmed by 6 bases and J by 2 bases, leaving 13 bases between them. Germline V gene lookup returns CDR1 SQVTM and CDR2 ANQGSEA.

This clone rates as medium-sized. CDR3 bases: TGTGCCAGCAGTGAACTCCAGGGGGCCGCTGAAAAACTGTTTTTT. This gives the protein CASSELQGAAEKLFF. The chain couples TRBV6-1 to TRBJ1-4; 8 bases line up with TRBD1. Trimming removed 2 bases from V and 7 bases from J; junction bases left unmatched: 6. Germline V CDR1 and CDR2: MNHNS, SASEGT. The CDR3 has 15 residues.

This CDR3 reads CASSRLRDTEAFF. In DNA, the CDR3 is TGTGCCAGCAGCCGGTTACGGGACACTGAAGCTTTCTTT. This chain connects TRBV6-5 to TRBJ1-1; D is undetermined. Germline V gene sequence: CDR1 MNHEY, CDR2 SVGAGI. V lost 6 bases to trimming and J lost 3 bases, with 11 bases between them. This CDR3 is built from 13 residues.

Turning to this clone: In the same sample, other DNA sequences code for this CDR3. The rearrangement uses TRBV6-5 and TRBJ1-5, with a weak D call TRBD1 (6 bases). Deletions cut 6 bases from V and 4 bases from J, with 13 bases between. Germline CDR1 and CDR2: MNHEY and SVGAGI. This CDR3 comprises 14 residues. CDR3 residues: CASSRGQTNQPQHF. The CDR3 bases are TGTGCCAGCAGCCGAGGACAGACTAATCAGCCCCAGCATTTT.

Only a few counts were recorded for this clone. The gene calls are TRBV6-5 and TRBJ1-1, with 7 nucleotides matching TRBD1. V shed 6 bases, J shed 2 bases, and the junction held 9 bases outside the gene matches. Germline CDR1 reads MNHEY; CDR2 reads SVGAGI. This CDR3 region has 15 residues. CDR3 amino acids: CASSLEGQSNTEAFF. The CDR3 DNA reads TGTGCCAGCAGCCTTGAGGGACAGAGTAACACTGAAGCTTTCTTT.

This clone turned up a few times. This rearrangement joins TRBV5-1 to TRBJ1-1; TRBD1 is a possible D gene (6 bases). V lost 4 bases to trimming and J lost 0 bases, with 13 bases between them. Germline assignment: CDR1 SGHRS and CDR2 YFSETQ. The CDR3 is 15 residues long. The CDR3: CASSIIQGMNTEAFF. The CDR3 bases are TGCGCCAGCAGCATCATTCAGGGGATGAACACTGAAGCTTTCTTT.

The V gene is TRBV12-5, the J gene TRBJ2-1, with 7 bases aligning to TRBD2. CDR3 length: 14 amino acids. With V trimmed by 3 bases and J by 7 bases, 6 bases remained unmatched. CDR1 is LGHNT and CDR2 is FRNRAP in the germline V gene. As DNA, the CDR3 is TGTGCTAGTGGTTTTTGGGGGGGGAAGAATGAGCAGTTCTTC. This sequence encodes CASGFWGGKNEQFF.

CDR3: CASSAKGQGRTDTQYF. CDR3 DNA: TGTGCCAGTAGTGCGAAGGGACAGGGCCGCACAGATACGCAGTATTTT. The rearrangement joins TRBV19 to TRBJ2-3; 9 bases are shared with TRBD1. The CDR3 is 16 residues long. CDR1 and CDR2 (germline): LNHDA, SQIVND (reference sequence). With 5 bases clipped from V and 1 base from J, the junction kept 7 bases outside the gene matches. The full variable domain, with the rest looked up from reference TRBV19 and TRBJ2-3, is DGGITQSPKYLFRKEGQNVTLSCEQNLNHDAMYWYRQDPGQGLRLIYYSQIVNDFQKGDIAEGYSVSREKKESFPLTVTSAQKNPTAFYLCASSAKGQGRTDTQYFGPGTRLTVL.

The chain is built from TRBV29-1 and TRBJ2-7; TRBD1 is a possible D gene (5 bases). CDR1 is SQVTM and CDR2 is ANQGSEA in the germline V gene. This CDR3 is 15 amino acids long. Trimming took off 6 bases at V and 0 bases at J, with 18 bases between the two ends. Written as DNA, the CDR3 is TGCAGCGTAGCCCATACACGGACACTCTCCTACGAGCAGTACTTC. This gives the protein CSVAHTRTLSYEQYF.

This clone came up a few times. The rearrangement uses TRBV6-1 and TRBJ1-3; D gene uncertain. The CDR3 length is 11 residues. Trimming removed 1 base from V and 9 bases from J, with 4 bases in between. The germline V gene has CDR1 MNHNS and CDR2 SASEGT. CDR3 loop: CASSEVSTIYF. CDR3 nucleotide sequence: TGTGCCAGCAGTGAAGTCTCCACCATATATTTT.

The chain is built from TRBV6-5 and TRBJ1-5; D not resolved. CDR1 and CDR2 (germline): MNHEY, SVGAGI. This CDR3 region has 14 residues. Trimming removed 5 bases from V and 2 bases from J, with 10 bases in between. CDR3 DNA sequence: TGTGCCAGCAGTACCTCCCAGGGCAATCAGCCCCAGCATTTT. Its translation is CASSTSQGNQPQHF.

This clone was observed a few times. This sequence joins TRBV9 and TRBJ1-4, with TRBD1 identical over 9 bases. CDR1 is SGDLS and CDR2 is YYNGEE in the germline V gene. The CDR3 runs to 15 residues. Trimming cost V 3 bases and J 8 bases; bases outside gene matches: 8. CDR3 residues: CASSESGQGREKLFF. The CDR3 bases are TGTGCCAGCAGCGAGAGTGGACAGGGGCGGGAAAAACTGTTTTTT. Full variable domain (outside the CDR3, taken from reference TRBV9 and TRBJ1-4): DSGVTQTPKHLITATGQRVTLRCSPRSGDLSVYWYQQSLDQGLQFLIQYYNGEERAKGNILERFSAQQFPDLHSELNLSSLELGDSALYFCASSESGQGREKLFFGSGTQLSVL.

The CDR3 protein is CASSETGILTDTQYF. For the CDR3, the DNA is TGTGCCAGCAGCGAGACAGGGATACTCACAGATACGCAGTATTTT. The gene calls are TRBV7-2 and TRBJ2-3; 7 bases fit TRBD1. CDR3 length equals 15 residues. Trimming removed 5 bases from V and 2 bases from J; junction bases left unmatched: 7. CDR1 and CDR2 (germline): SGHTA, FQGNSA. Combining the CDR3 with reference TRBV7-2 and TRBJ2-3 gives the whole variable domain GAGVSQSPSNKVTEKGKDVELRCDPISGHTALYWYRQSLGQGLEFLIYFQGNSAPDKSGLPSDRFSAERTGGSVSTLTIQRTQQEDSAVYLCASSETGILTDTQYFGPGTRLTVL.

This chain uses TRBV6-5 with TRBJ1-1; D possibly corresponds to TRBD1 (6 bases). The CDR3 length is 15 residues. Germline V gives CDR1 MNHEY, CDR2 SVGAGI. Trimming shortened V by 8 bases and J by 4 bases, and 20 bases separated the two germline ends. The CDR3 is CASLGAGAGSTEAFF. Here the CDR3 DNA reads TGTGCCAGCTTGGGGGCGGGGGCAGGGAGCACTGAAGCTTTCTTT.

This chain links TRBV5-8 with TRBJ2-4; D is uncertain. There are 15 residues in the CDR3. V was clipped by 1 base and J by 1 base, with 9 bases between them. Germline V gives CDR1 SGHTS, CDR2 YDEGEE. CDR3 amino acids: CASSLMMAAKNIQYF. Here the CDR3 DNA reads TGTGCCAGCAGCTTGATGATGGCCGCCAAAAACATTCAGTACTTC.

The chain combines TRBV6-1 with TRBJ2-3; 7 bases align to TRBD2. Germline trimming cut 10 bases from V and 4 bases from J; bases unmatched to any gene: 8. CDR1 and CDR2 (germline): MNHNS, SASEGT. This CDR3 spans 13 amino acids. CDR3 sequence: CAIQSGGADTQYF. The DNA of the CDR3 is TGTGCCATCCAGAGTGGGGGGGCAGATACGCAGTATTTT.